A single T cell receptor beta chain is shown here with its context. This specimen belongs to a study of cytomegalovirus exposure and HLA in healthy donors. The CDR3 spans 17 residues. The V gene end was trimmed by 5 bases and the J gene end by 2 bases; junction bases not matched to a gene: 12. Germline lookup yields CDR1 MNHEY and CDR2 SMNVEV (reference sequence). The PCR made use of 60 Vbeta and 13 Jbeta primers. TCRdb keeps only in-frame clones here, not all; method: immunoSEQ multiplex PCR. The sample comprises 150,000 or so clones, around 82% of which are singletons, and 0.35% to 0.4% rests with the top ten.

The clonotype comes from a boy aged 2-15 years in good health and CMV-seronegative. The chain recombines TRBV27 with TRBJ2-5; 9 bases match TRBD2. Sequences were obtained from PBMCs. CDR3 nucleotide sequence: TGTGCCAGCAGTCCAACTCGGCTAGCGGGGCTTCAAGAGACCCAGTACTTC. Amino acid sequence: CASSPTRLAGLQETQYF.